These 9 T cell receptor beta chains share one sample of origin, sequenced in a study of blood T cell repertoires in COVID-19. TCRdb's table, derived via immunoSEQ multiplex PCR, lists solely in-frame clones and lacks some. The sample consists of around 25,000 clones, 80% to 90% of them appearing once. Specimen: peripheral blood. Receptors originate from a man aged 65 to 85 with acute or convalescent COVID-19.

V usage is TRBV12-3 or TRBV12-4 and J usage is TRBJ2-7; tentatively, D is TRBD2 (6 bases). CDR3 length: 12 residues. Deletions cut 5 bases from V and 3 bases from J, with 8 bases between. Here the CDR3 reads CASSHSGYEQYF. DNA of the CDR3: TGTGCCAGCAGTCATAGCGGCTACGAGCAGTACTTC.

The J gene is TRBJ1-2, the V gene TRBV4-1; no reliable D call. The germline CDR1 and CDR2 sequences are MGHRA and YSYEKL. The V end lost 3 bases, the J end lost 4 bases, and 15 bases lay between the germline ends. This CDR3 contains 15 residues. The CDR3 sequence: CASSQAPGSIYGYTF. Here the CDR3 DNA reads TGCGCCAGCAGCCAGGCTCCGGGGTCCATCTATGGCTACACCTTC.

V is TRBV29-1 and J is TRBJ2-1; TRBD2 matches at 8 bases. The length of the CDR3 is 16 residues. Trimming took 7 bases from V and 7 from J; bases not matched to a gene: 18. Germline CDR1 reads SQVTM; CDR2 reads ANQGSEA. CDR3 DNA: TGCAGCGCCTTAGGAGGTAGCGGGATTACGGGGAATGAGCAGTTCTTC. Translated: CSALGGSGITGNEQFF.

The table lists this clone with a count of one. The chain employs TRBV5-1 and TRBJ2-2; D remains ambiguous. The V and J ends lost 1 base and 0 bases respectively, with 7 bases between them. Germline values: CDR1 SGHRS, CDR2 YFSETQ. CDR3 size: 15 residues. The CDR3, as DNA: TGCGCCAGCAGCTTGTCGACTTCGAACACCGGGGAGCTGTTTTTT. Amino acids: CASSLSTSNTGELFF.

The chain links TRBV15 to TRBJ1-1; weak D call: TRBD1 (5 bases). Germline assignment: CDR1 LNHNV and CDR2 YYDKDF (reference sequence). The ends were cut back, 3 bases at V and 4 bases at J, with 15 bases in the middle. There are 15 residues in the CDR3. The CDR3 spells CATSRDPLRGTEAFF. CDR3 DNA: TGTGCCACCAGCAGGGACCCACTTAGGGGCACTGAAGCTTTCTTT.

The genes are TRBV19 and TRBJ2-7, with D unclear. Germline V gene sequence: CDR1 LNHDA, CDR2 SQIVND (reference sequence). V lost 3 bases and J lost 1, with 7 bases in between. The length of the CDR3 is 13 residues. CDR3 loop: CASSIPGSYEQYF. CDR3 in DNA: TGTGCCAGTAGTATTCCAGGATCCTACGAGCAGTACTTC.

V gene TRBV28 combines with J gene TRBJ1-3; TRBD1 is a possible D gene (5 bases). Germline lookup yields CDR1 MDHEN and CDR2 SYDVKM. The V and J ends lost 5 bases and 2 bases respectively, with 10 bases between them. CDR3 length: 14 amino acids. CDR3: CASSTGGPGNTIYF. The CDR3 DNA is TGTGCCAGCAGTACCGGGGGACCTGGAAACACCATATATTTT.

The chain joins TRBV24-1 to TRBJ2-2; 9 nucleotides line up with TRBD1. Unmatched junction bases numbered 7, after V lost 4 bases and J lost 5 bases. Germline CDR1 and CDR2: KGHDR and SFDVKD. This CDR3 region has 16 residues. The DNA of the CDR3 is TGTGCCACCAGTGACCCCGGGACAGGGACTACCGGGGAGCTGTTTTTT. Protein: CATSDPGTGTTGELFF.

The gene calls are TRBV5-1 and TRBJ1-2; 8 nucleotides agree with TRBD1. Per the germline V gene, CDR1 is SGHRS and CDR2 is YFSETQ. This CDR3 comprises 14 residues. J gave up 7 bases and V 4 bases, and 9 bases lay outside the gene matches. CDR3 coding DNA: TGCGCCAGCAGCGGAGACAGGGGAGTTGGTGGCTACACCTTC. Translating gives CASSGDRGVGGYTF.